This T cell receptor beta chain emerged from a study of cytotoxic CD8 clonotypes in ibrutinib-treated CLL. Germline V CDR1 and CDR2: SGHVS, FQNEAQ. With 5 bases clipped from V and 2 bases from J, the junction kept 9 bases outside the gene matches. There are 17 residues in the CDR3. Libraries were prepared by immunoSEQ multiplex PCR; TCRdb keeps only in-frame clonotypes and omits some of them. The sample holds 12,000 or so clones, 79% seen once. The V gene is TRBV7-8, the J gene TRBJ2-2, with 9 bases matching TRBD2. The receptor comes from a human donor with chronic lymphocytic leukemia. The sequenced sample was PBMCs, obtained at disease progression, from a patient treated with ibrutinib. For the CDR3, the DNA is TGTGCCAGCAGCCGCTACAGCGGGGGGACAAACACCGGGGAGCTGTTTTTT. It specifies CASSRYSGGTNTGELFF.